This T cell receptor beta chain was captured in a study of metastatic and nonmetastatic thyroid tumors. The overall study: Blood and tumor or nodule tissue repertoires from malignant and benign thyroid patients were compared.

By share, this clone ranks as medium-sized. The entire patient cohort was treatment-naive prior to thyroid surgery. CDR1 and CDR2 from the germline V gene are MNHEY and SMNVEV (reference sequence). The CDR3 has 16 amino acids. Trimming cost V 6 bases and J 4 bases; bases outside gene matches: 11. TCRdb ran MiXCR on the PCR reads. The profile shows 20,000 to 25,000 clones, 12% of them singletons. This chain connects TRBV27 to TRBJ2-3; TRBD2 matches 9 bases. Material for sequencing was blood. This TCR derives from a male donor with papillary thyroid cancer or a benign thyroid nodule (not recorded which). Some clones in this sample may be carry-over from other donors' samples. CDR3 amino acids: CASSPIAGVSPDTQYF. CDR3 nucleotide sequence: TGTGCCAGCAGCCCGATAGCGGGAGTTTCCCCAGATACGCAGTATTTT.